Listed below are T cell receptor beta chains from one sample, sequenced in a study of shared clonotypes between healthy human individuals. TCRdb's copy holds only in-frame clones and misses some; the assay was immunoSEQ multiplex PCR. The sample lists around 600,000 clones; about 95% were seen once. The sample comprised naive CD8+ T cells sorted from blood. These receptors all come from a woman in her thirties in good health. Both conserved end residues are part of each CDR3. The D gene is left open where the match is weak. For some rows the clone size is stated as once, few or many, or as a class when expanded; others skip it.

d_gene: .
v_gene: TRBV4-2
j_gene: TRBJ2-1
abundance: .
CDR3aa: CASSQAWREDNEQFF
CDR3nt: TGTGCCAGCAGCCAAGCTTGGCGGGAAGACAATGAGCAGTTCTTC

d_gene: .
v_gene: TRBV27
j_gene: TRBJ2-7
abundance: .
CDR3aa: CASSPQTGHSYEQYF
CDR3nt: TGTGCCAGCAGTCCACAAACAGGGCACTCCTACGAGCAGTACTTC

d_gene: .
v_gene: TRBV19
j_gene: TRBJ2-7
abundance: .
CDR3aa: CASSIGATYEQYF
CDR3nt: TGTGCCAGTAGTATTGGGGCGACCTACGAGCAGTACTTC

d_gene: .
v_gene: TRBV7-8
j_gene: TRBJ2-2
abundance: .
CDR3aa: CASSVGLSNTGELFF
CDR3nt: TGTGCCAGCAGCGTCGGACTTTCGAACACCGGGGAGCTGTTTTTT

d_gene: TRBD2
v_gene: TRBV9
j_gene: TRBJ2-1
abundance: .
CDR3aa: CASTGLAGGLSYNEQFF
CDR3nt: TGTGCCAGCACCGGTCTAGCGGGAGGGCTATCATACAATGAGCAGTTCTTC

d_gene: .
v_gene: TRBV19
j_gene: TRBJ1-3
abundance: .
CDR3aa: CASSIPLGIEDSGNTIYF
CDR3nt: TGTGCCAGTAGTATACCCCTAGGGATAGAAGACTCTGGAAACACCATATATTTT

d_gene: .
v_gene: TRBV4-1
j_gene: TRBJ2-7
abundance: once
CDR3aa: CASSQLGAYEQYF
CDR3nt: TGCGCCAGCAGCCAACTAGGGGCCTACGAGCAGTACTTC

d_gene: .
v_gene: TRBV7-7
j_gene: TRBJ2-7
abundance: once
CDR3aa: CASSLVVGDEQYF
CDR3nt: TGTGCCAGCAGCTTAGTGGTAGGGGACGAGCAGTACTTC

d_gene: TRBD2
v_gene: TRBV19
j_gene: TRBJ2-1
abundance: .
CDR3aa: CASLAGGPGFNEQFF
CDR3nt: TGTGCCAGTCTAGCGGGAGGGCCTGGTTTTAATGAGCAGTTCTTC

d_gene: .
v_gene: TRBV7-6
j_gene: TRBJ2-1
abundance: .
CDR3aa: CASSLGTDDNEQFF
CDR3nt: TGTGCCAGCAGCCTCGGGACTGATGACAATGAGCAGTTCTTC

d_gene: TRBD2
v_gene: TRBV27
j_gene: TRBJ2-7
abundance: .
CDR3aa: CASSSTSGITYEQYF
CDR3nt: TGTGCCAGCAGTTCGACTAGCGGAATCACCTACGAGCAGTACTTC

d_gene: TRBD2
v_gene: TRBV28
j_gene: TRBJ2-3
abundance: .
CDR3aa: CATAYVIGREPTDTQYF
CDR3nt: TGTGCCACCGCGTACGTAATCGGGAGGGAACCCACAGATACGCAGTATTTT

d_gene: .
v_gene: TRBV5-1
j_gene: TRBJ1-3
abundance: .
CDR3aa: CASSDGGNTIYF
CDR3nt: TGCGCCAGCAGCGACGGCGGAAACACCATATATTTT

d_gene: .
v_gene: TRBV5-4
j_gene: TRBJ1-2
abundance: .
CDR3aa: CASSLASGGAYGYTF
CDR3nt: TGTGCCAGCAGCTTGGCCAGTGGGGGGGCCTATGGCTACACCTTC

d_gene: TRBD1
v_gene: TRBV5-6
j_gene: TRBJ1-1
abundance: .
CDR3aa: CASSIPGQGLWDTEAFF
CDR3nt: TGTGCCAGCAGCATACCGGGACAGGGGTTGTGGGACACTGAAGCTTTCTTT

d_gene: .
v_gene: TRBV30
j_gene: TRBJ1-1
abundance: many
CDR3aa: CAWSVTRETEAFF
CDR3nt: TGTGCCTGGAGTGTAACCAGGGAGACTGAAGCTTTCTTT

d_gene: .
v_gene: TRBV14
j_gene: TRBJ2-7
abundance: .
CDR3aa: CASSQVAPLGVIDEQYF
CDR3nt: TGTGCCAGCAGCCAAGTGGCCCCGTTGGGGGTTATCGACGAGCAGTACTTC

d_gene: TRBD2
v_gene: TRBV9
j_gene: TRBJ2-1
abundance: .
CDR3aa: CASSVGPGGLGNNEQFF
CDR3nt: TGTGCCAGCAGCGTAGGGCCCGGAGGACTAGGAAACAATGAGCAGTTCTTC

d_gene: TRBD1
v_gene: TRBV28
j_gene: TRBJ2-7
abundance: once
CDR3aa: CASSRQGSYEQYF
CDR3nt: TGTGCCAGCAGCCGACAGGGGTCTTACGAGCAGTACTTC

d_gene: .
v_gene: TRBV27
j_gene: TRBJ2-1
abundance: .
CDR3aa: CASSLQTTPWNEQFF
CDR3nt: TGTGCCAGCAGTTTACAAACAACTCCATGGAATGAGCAGTTCTTC

d_gene: TRBD2
v_gene: TRBV5-6
j_gene: TRBJ2-1
abundance: .
CDR3aa: CASSEGLAGQEQFF
CDR3nt: TGTGCCAGCAGCGAGGGACTAGCCGGGCAAGAGCAGTTCTTC

d_gene: TRBD1
v_gene: TRBV27
j_gene: TRBJ2-3
abundance: .
CDR3aa: CATALDRGRGTDTQYF
CDR3nt: TGTGCCACCGCATTAGACAGGGGGCGCGGCACAGATACGCAGTATTTT

d_gene: .
v_gene: TRBV27
j_gene: TRBJ2-7
abundance: .
CDR3aa: CASSPSLGILPYEQYF
CDR3nt: TGTGCCAGCAGCCCCTCTTTGGGGATTCTCCCCTACGAGCAGTACTTC

d_gene: TRBD1
v_gene: TRBV7-9
j_gene: TRBJ2-7
abundance: .
CDR3aa: CASSLGQGVSYEQYF
CDR3nt: TGTGCCAGCAGCTTGGGACAGGGTGTCTCCTACGAGCAGTACTTC

d_gene: TRBD1
v_gene: TRBV7-9
j_gene: TRBJ2-7
abundance: .
CDR3aa: CASSLSMGQGRYEQYF
CDR3nt: TGTGCCAGCAGCTTAAGTATGGGACAGGGGCGATACGAGCAGTACTTC

d_gene: .
v_gene: TRBV27
j_gene: TRBJ1-2
abundance: .
CDR3aa: CASSLHRDNENYGYTF
CDR3nt: TGTGCCAGCAGTTTACACCGGGACAATGAGAACTATGGCTACACCTTC

d_gene: .
v_gene: TRBV14
j_gene: TRBJ2-7
abundance: .
CDR3aa: CASSQGITENYEQYF
CDR3nt: TGTGCCAGCAGCCAAGGCATCACCGAGAACTACGAGCAGTACTTC

d_gene: .
v_gene: TRBV25-1
j_gene: TRBJ2-1
abundance: .
CDR3aa: CASSSQGWNEQFF
CDR3nt: TGTGCCAGCAGTTCCCAGGGATGGAATGAGCAGTTCTTC

d_gene: .
v_gene: TRBV6-5
j_gene: TRBJ1-2
abundance: .
CDR3aa: CASSYSTGSVSYGYTF
CDR3nt: TGTGCCAGCAGTTACTCAACAGGGAGCGTTAGTTATGGCTACACCTTC

d_gene: TRBD1
v_gene: TRBV7-9
j_gene: TRBJ1-2
abundance: .
CDR3aa: CASSDRQGMNYGYTF
CDR3nt: TGTGCCAGCAGCGATCGACAGGGCATGAACTATGGCTACACCTTC

d_gene: .
v_gene: TRBV7-9
j_gene: TRBJ1-3
abundance: .
CDR3aa: CGGTQTGASGNTIYF
CDR3nt: TGTGGGGGGACCCAGACAGGAGCATCTGGAAACACCATATATTTT

d_gene: .
v_gene: TRBV30
j_gene: TRBJ2-7
abundance: .
CDR3aa: CAWSEIGLPYEQYF
CDR3nt: TGTGCCTGGAGTGAAATCGGGTTACCCTACGAGCAGTACTTC

d_gene: TRBD2
v_gene: TRBV15
j_gene: TRBJ2-7
abundance: .
CDR3aa: CATGTSGPYEQYF
CDR3nt: TGTGCCACGGGGACTAGCGGCCCCTACGAGCAGTACTTC

d_gene: .
v_gene: TRBV27
j_gene: TRBJ1-1
abundance: once
CDR3aa: CASSTGFAEAFF
CDR3nt: TGTGCCAGCAGTACAGGTTTTGCTGAAGCTTTCTTT